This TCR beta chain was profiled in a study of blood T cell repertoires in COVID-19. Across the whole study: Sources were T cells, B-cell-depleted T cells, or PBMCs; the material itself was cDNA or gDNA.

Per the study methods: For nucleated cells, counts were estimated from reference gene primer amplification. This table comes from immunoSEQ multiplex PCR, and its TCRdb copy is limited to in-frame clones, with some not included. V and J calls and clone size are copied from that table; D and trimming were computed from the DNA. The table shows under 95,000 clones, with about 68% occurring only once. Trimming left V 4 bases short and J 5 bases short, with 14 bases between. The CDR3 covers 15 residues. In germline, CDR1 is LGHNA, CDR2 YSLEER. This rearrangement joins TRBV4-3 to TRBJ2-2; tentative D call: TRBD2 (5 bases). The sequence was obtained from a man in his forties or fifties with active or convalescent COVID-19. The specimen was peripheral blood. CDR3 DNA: TGCGCCAGCAGCCGAGACCCGGGATGGACCGGGGAGCTGTTTTTT. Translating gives CASSRDPGWTGELFF.